What follows describes a single T cell receptor beta chain. Per the germline V gene, CDR1 is MNHEY and CDR2 is SVGAGI. The CDR3 spans 14 residues. The V end was cut by 4 bases, the J end by 6 bases, with 12 bases between. The method was immunoSEQ multiplex PCR; TCRdb's version includes in-frame clones alone and lacks a portion of them. The sample holds about 77,000 clones, 92% seen once. The data stem from a study of control samples from healthy donors and cancer patients. This sequence was found in a woman aged 55-69 years in good health. J is TRBJ1-4 and V is TRBV6-5; D is unresolved. Sequences were obtained from blood. The CDR3 loop is CASSLTLFDEKLFF. As DNA, the CDR3 is TGTGCCAGCAGTTTAACCTTATTCGATGAAAAACTGTTTTTT.